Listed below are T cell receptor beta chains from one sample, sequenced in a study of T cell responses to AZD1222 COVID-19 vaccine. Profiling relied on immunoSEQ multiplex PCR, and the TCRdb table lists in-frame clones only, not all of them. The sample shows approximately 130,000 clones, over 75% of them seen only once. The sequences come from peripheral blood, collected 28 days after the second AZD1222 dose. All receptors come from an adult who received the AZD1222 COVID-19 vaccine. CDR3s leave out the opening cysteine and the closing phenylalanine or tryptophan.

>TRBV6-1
ASSEELAGGGGEQY
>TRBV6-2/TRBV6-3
ASSYRQEVNQPQH
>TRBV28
ASSFTDWPENIQY
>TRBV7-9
ASSLGPAGTAYNSPLH
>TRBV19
ASSSTGEGETQY
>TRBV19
ASSIGASGGARNEQF
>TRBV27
ASSRILSGGYNEQF
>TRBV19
ASSSLLDYGYT
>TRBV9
ASSVVTGREQY
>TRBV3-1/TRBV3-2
ASSQLGPYNSPLH
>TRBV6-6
ASRQGDQPQH
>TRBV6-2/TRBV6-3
ASSYPPSGEPYEQY
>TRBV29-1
SVEDPGTTEAF
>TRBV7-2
ASSLGQQGNTIY
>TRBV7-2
ASSSDHTGELF
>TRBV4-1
ASSPLAERSSYEQY
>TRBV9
ASAGSNEQF
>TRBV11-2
ASSLSGGQPQH
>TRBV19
ASALSGIYLSGANVLT
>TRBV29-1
SVYSGAETQY
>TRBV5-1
ASSEKTGYSEKLF
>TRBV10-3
AISEAGSTYEQY
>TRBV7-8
ASSPGGDSAVRY
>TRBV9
ASSVDHRGHEQY